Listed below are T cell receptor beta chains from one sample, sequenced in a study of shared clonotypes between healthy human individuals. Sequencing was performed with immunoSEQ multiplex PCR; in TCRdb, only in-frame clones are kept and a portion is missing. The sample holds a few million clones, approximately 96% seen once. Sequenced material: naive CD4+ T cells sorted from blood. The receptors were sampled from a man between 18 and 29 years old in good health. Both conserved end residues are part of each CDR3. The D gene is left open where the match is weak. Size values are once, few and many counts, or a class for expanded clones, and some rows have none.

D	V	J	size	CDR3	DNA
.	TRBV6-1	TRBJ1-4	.	CASHSLGWGNEKLFF	TGTGCCAGCCATTCCCTAGGATGGGGTAATGAAAAACTGTTTTTT
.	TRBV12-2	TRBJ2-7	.	CASRPRQDEQYF	TGTGCAAGTCGCCCGAGACAGGACGAGCAGTACTTC
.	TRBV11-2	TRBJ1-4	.	CASSLATLTGLFF	TGTGCCAGCAGCTTAGCGACTCTGACAGGACTGTTTTTT
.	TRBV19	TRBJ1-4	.	CATHHDTHEKLFF	TGTGCCACCCACCATGACACTCATGAAAAACTGTTTTTT
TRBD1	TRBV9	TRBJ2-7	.	CASSVDGQGGWEQYF	TGTGCCAGCAGCGTAGATGGACAGGGGGGATGGGAGCAGTACTTC
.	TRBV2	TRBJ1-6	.	CASSEAGQGRAPLHF	TGTGCCAGCAGTGAAGCGGGCCAGGGGCGGGCACCCCTCCACTTT
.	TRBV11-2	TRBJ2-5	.	CASSSGPAKETQYF	TGTGCCAGTAGCTCGGGACCTGCGAAAGAGACCCAGTACTTC
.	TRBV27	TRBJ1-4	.	CASKQGSVGEKLFF	TGTGCCAGCAAACAGGGAAGCGTTGGTGAAAAACTGTTTTTT
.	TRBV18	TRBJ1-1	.	CASSPTAWTTEAFF	TGTGCCAGCTCGCCGACCGCGTGGACCACTGAAGCTTTCTTT
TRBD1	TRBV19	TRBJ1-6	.	CASSMGQGRSSYNSPLHF	TGTGCCAGTAGTATGGGACAGGGACGAAGCTCCTATAATTCACCCCTCCACTTT
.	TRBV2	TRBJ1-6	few	CASSEGRRDRSPLHF	TGTGCCAGCAGTGAGGGTAGGAGGGATCGTTCACCCCTCCACTTT
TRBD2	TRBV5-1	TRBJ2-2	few	CASSFPGLAGPGELFF	TGCGCCAGCAGCTTCCCGGGACTAGCGGGTCCCGGGGAGCTGTTTTTT
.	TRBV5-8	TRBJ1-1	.	CASSRQSTEAFF	TGTGCCAGCAGTCGACAGAGCACTGAAGCTTTCTTT
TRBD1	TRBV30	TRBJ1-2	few	CAWSEQGGYTF	TGTGCCTGGAGTGAACAGGGGGGCTACACCTTC
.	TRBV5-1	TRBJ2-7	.	CASSPYGLGAYF	TGCGCCAGCAGCCCTTATGGGTTAGGGGCGTACTTC
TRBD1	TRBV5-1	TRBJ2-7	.	CASKPGGAENEQYF	TGCGCCAGCAAACCAGGGGGCGCTGAAAACGAGCAGTACTTC
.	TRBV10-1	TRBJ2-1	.	CASSPQGYNEQFF	TGCGCCAGCAGCCCCCAGGGTTACAATGAGCAGTTCTTC
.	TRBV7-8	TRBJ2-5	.	CASSPGAKVGLETQYF	TGTGCCAGCAGCCCCGGGGCAAAGGTCGGCCTAGAGACCCAGTACTTC
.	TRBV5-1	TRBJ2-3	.	CASSVQGGDTQYF	TGCGCCAGCAGCGTTCAGGGGGGAGATACGCAGTATTTT
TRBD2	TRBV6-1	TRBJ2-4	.	CASHKRSGGNIQYF	TGTGCCAGCCACAAAAGGAGCGGGGGAAACATTCAGTACTTC
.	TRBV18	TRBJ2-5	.	CASSRGSETQYF	TGTGCCAGCTCACGGGGTTCGGAGACCCAGTACTTC
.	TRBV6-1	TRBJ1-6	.	CASSEIGPENSPLHF	TGTGCCAGCAGTGAAATAGGTCCTGAGAATTCACCCCTCCACTTT
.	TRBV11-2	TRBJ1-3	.	CASSLQGVEGNTIYF	TGTGCCAGCAGCTTGCAGGGAGTGGAAGGAAACACCATATATTTT
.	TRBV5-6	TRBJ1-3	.	CASSLGGGTGNTIYF	TGTGCCAGCAGCTTGGGCGGGGGGACTGGAAACACCATATATTTT
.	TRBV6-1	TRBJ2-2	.	CASSRDWDTGELFF	TGTGCCAGCAGCCGGGACTGGGACACCGGGGAGCTGTTTTTT
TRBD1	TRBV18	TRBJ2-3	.	CASSPGTGPTDTQYF	TGTGCCAGCTCACCAGGGACAGGGCCCACAGATACGCAGTATTTT
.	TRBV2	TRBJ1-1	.	CASSDRVMNTEAFF	TGTGCCAGCAGTGATCGGGTTATGAACACTGAAGCTTTCTTT